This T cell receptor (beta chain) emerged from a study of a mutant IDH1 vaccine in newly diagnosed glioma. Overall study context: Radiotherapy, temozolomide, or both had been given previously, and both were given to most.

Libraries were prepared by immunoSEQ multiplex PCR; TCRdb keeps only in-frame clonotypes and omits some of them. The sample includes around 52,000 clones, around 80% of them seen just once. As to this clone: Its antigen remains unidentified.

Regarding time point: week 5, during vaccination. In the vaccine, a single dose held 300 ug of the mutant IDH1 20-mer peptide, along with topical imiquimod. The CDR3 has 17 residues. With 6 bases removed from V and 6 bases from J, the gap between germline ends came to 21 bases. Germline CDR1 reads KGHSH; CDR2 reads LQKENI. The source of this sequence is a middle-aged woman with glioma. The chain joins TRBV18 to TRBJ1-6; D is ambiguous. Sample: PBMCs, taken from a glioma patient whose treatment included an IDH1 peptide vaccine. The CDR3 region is CASSSTEVSQTNSPLHF. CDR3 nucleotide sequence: TGTGCCAGCTCTTCAACCGAGGTTTCACAGACTAATTCACCCCTCCACTTT.